Shown below are 19 T cell receptor beta chains from a single sample sequenced in a study of blood T cell repertoires in COVID-19. The table came from immunoSEQ multiplex PCR; TCRdb's copy has only in-frame clones and leaves some out. This table holds approximately 130,000 clones, about nine tenths found once. The material sequenced was peripheral blood. All receptors derive from a man aged 50 to 60 with active COVID-19.

V and J are TRBV6-5 and TRBJ1-2; D is perhaps TRBD1 (5 bases). This CDR3 spans 11 amino acids. Between the trimmed V and J ends, which lost 3 bases and 9 bases, there was a span of 8 bases. Germline CDR1 is MNHEY and CDR2 is SVGAGI. The CDR3 loop is CASSYQGSYTF. CDR3 bases: TGTGCCAGCAGTTATCAGGGAAGCTACACCTTC.

This sequence joins TRBV5-4 and TRBJ2-3; TRBD2 aligns across 10 bases. After removal of 5 bases from V and 4 bases from J, the junction contained 7 bases not matched to a gene. CDR3 size: 15 residues. The germline V gene has CDR1 SGHNT and CDR2 YYREEE (reference sequence). CDR3 loop: CASRAGTSAADTQYF. Here the CDR3 DNA reads TGTGCCAGCAGGGCCGGGACTAGCGCAGCAGATACGCAGTATTTT.

The chain has TRBV5-6 and TRBJ1-2; 7 nucleotides align to TRBD1. The CDR3 totals 14 residues. Germline-derived CDR1 and CDR2 are SGHDT and YYEEEE. Unmatched junction bases numbered 4, after V lost 1 base and J lost 4 bases. CDR3 DNA sequence: TGTGCCAGCAGCTTGAAGGGGGCGGCCTATGGCTACACCTTC. Protein sequence: CASSLKGAAYGYTF. The variable domain in full, with the rest retrieved from reference TRBV5-6 and TRBJ1-2, is DAGVTQSPTHLIKTRGQQVTLRCSPKSGHDTVSWYQQALGQGPQFIFQYYEEEERQRGNFPDRFSGHQFPNYSSELNVNALLLGDSALYLCASSLKGAAYGYTFGSGTRLTVV.

This chain joins TRBV9 and TRBJ2-2; a possible D gene is TRBD1 (6 bases). The germline V and J ends were trimmed by 3 bases and 0 bases, with 9 bases remaining between them. The germline gives CDR1 SGDLS, CDR2 YYNGEE. The CDR3 is made up of 15 amino acids. The CDR3 DNA reads TGTGCCAGCAGCGCGGGACATTCGAACACCGGGGAGCTGTTTTTT. This encodes CASSAGHSNTGELFF.

This chain connects TRBV5-1 to TRBJ1-1; possible D gene TRBD1, 6 bases. The V and J ends lost 0 bases and 7 bases respectively, with 10 bases between them. The germline V gene has CDR1 SGHRS and CDR2 YFSETQ. The CDR3 is 13 residues long. CDR3 protein: CASSLATRGEAFF. CDR3 DNA: TGCGCCAGCAGCTTGGCCACCAGGGGTGAAGCTTTCTTT.

About this clone itself: Other DNA sequences in this sample translate to the same CDR3. This chain uses TRBV4-3 with TRBJ2-7; possibly TRBD2 for D (5 bases). Germline V gene lookup returns CDR1 LGHNA and CDR2 YSLEER. V gave up 0 bases and J gave up 4 bases, with 7 bases separating them. This CDR3 has 13 residues. Here the CDR3 DNA reads TGCGCCAGCAGCCAAGATCGGGGATACGAGCAGTACTTC. Protein: CASSQDRGYEQYF.

V is TRBV5-1 and J is TRBJ2-2, with 11 nucleotides matching TRBD1. The germline V gene has CDR1 SGHRS and CDR2 YFSETQ. The CDR3 covers 16 residues. The V segment lost 4 bases and the J segment 5 bases; nucleotides outside the gene matches: 7. This chain's CDR3 is CASSVKGTGGTGELFF. The CDR3 DNA sequence: TGCGCCAGCAGCGTAAAAGGGACAGGGGGAACCGGGGAGCTGTTTTTT.

The chain uses TRBV7-2 and TRBJ2-3, with D perhaps matching TRBD1 (5 bases). This CDR3 is built from 15 residues. V was shortened by 5 bases and J by 5 bases, with 17 bases between the two germline ends. From germline, CDR1 is SGHTA and CDR2 FQGNSA. The CDR3 DNA is TGTGCCAGCAGCCCTGGTGGGGCAGGTCGAGATACGCAGTATTTT. Translating it yields CASSPGGAGRDTQYF.

The chain's CDR3 is CASSLDPFGGSGNTIYF. CDR3 DNA: TGTGCCAGCAGCTTAGACCCTTTTGGAGGCTCTGGAAACACCATATATTTT. The chain combines TRBV11-2 with TRBJ1-3; D gene ambiguous. V lost 0 bases and J lost 0, with 12 bases in between. Germline assignment: CDR1 SGHAT and CDR2 FQNNGV. The CDR3 loop spans 17 amino acids.

This clone was recorded only once. This rearrangement joins TRBV19 to TRBJ2-5; 7 nucleotides line up with TRBD2. The germline CDR1 and CDR2 sequences are LNHDA and SQIVND (reference sequence). The CDR3 covers 13 residues. The J segment lost 5 bases and the V segment lost 6 bases, leaving 6 bases of the junction unmatched. CDR3 sequence reads: CASSTGTIETQYF. The CDR3 DNA sequence: TGTGCCAGTAGCACCGGGACTATCGAGACCCAGTACTTC.

The chain joins TRBV29-1 to TRBJ1-2; TRBD1 matches 7 bases. Germline CDR1 is SQVTM and CDR2 is ANQGSEA. Trimming removed 7 bases from V and 2 bases from J; junction bases left unmatched: 7. The CDR3 sequence is 13 residues long. The chain's CDR3 is CSARTGENYGYTF. The CDR3 region has the DNA TGCAGCGCCCGGACAGGAGAAAACTATGGCTACACCTTC. Drawing the rest from reference TRBV29-1 and TRBJ1-2, the complete variable domain is SAVISQKPSRDICQRGTSLTIQCQVDSQVTMMFWYRQQPGQSLTLIATANQGSEATYESGFVIDKFPISRPNLTFSTLTVSNMSPEDSSIYLCSARTGENYGYTFGSGTRLTVV.

This chain joins TRBV5-1 and TRBJ2-5; TRBD2 is a possible D gene (7 bases). V lost 0 bases, J lost 1 base, and 13 bases lay in between. This CDR3 is 16 amino acids long. CDR1 and CDR2 from the germline V gene are SGHRS and YFSETQ. The CDR3 region has the DNA TGCGCCAGCAGCTTGGAGGGGGGGCTCCCCCAAGAGACCCAGTACTTC. Its translation: CASSLEGGLPQETQYF. Using reference TRBV5-1 and TRBJ2-5 for the parts outside the CDR3, the full variable domain is KAGVTQTPRYLIKTRGQQVTLSCSPISGHRSVSWYQQTPGQGLQFLFEYFSETQRNKGNFPGRFSGRQFSNSRSEMNVSTLELGDSALYLCASSLEGGLPQETQYFGPGTRLLVL.

The V and J genes are TRBV19 and TRBJ1-6, with D possibly TRBD1 on 5 matching bases. V was cut by 1 base and J by 8 bases, with 12 bases left in between. There are 15 residues in the CDR3. Germline values: CDR1 LNHDA, CDR2 SQIVND (reference sequence). The chain's CDR3 is CASSIAGRGDSPLHF. Here the CDR3 DNA reads TGTGCCAGTAGTATAGCGGGGAGGGGTGATTCACCCCTCCACTTT.

This sequence joins TRBV5-4 and TRBJ2-1; the match to TRBD2 covers 10 bases. V lost 3 bases, J lost 2 bases, and 5 bases stayed unmatched. Germline lookup yields CDR1 SGHNT and CDR2 YYREEE (reference sequence). This CDR3 has 16 residues. Written as DNA, the CDR3 is TGTGCCAGCAGCTCCTCTAGCGGGGGCCCCTACAATGAGCAGTTCTTC. Its translation: CASSSSSGGPYNEQFF.

The CDR3 region is CAISSKGEDTQYF. The CDR3 DNA follows: TGTGCCATCAGTTCCAAGGGGGAAGATACGCAGTATTTT. The genes are TRBV10-3 and TRBJ2-3; D is possibly TRBD1 (6 bases). V was shortened by 5 bases and J by 5 bases, with 11 bases between the two germline ends. The length of the CDR3 is 13 residues. Germline CDR1 ENHRY, CDR2 SYGVKD.

The CDR3 region is CAIYRERTGELFF. The CDR3 DNA reads as TGTGCCATCTACAGGGAAAGAACCGGGGAGCTGTTTTTT. This rearrangement joins TRBV2 to TRBJ2-2; TRBD1 might be the D (6 bases). Germline V gives CDR1 SNHLY, CDR2 FYNNEI. The CDR3 runs to 13 residues. V shed 10 bases and J shed 5 bases, with 14 bases lying between them.

This chain uses TRBV5-4 with TRBJ1-6, with D possibly TRBD1 on 5 matching bases. The germline gives CDR1 SGHNT, CDR2 YYREEE (reference sequence). V dropped 0 bases and J dropped 5 bases, with 6 bases sitting between them. The CDR3 extends over 14 amino acids. The CDR3 loop is CASSLDRNNSPLHF. DNA of the CDR3: TGTGCCAGCAGCTTGGACAGGAATAATTCACCCCTCCACTTT.

This rearrangement joins TRBV6-5 to TRBJ1-6; D perhaps matches TRBD1 (5 bases). The CDR3 is made up of 11 amino acids. Between the trimmed V and J ends, which lost 8 bases and 12 bases, there was a span of 11 bases. Germline V gene lookup returns CDR1 MNHEY and CDR2 SVGAGI. The CDR3 nucleotides are TGTGCCAGCGACGGGGGAGGACCCCTCCACTTT. Protein sequence: CASDGGGPLHF.

The CDR3 DNA reads TGTGCCTGGAGTCCTGGCAGAAGCTACGAGCAGTACTTC. Translating gives CAWSPGRSYEQYF. V and J are TRBV30 and TRBJ2-7; D is uncertain. This CDR3 is built from 13 residues. Germline lookup yields CDR1 GTSNPN and CDR2 SVGIG (reference sequence). V lost 2 bases and J 3 bases, leaving 11 bases between the germline ends.